This TCR beta chain derives from a study of beta chain features in type 1 diabetes. Germline V gene data show CDR1 as LGHNA and CDR2 as YNFKEQ. The CDR3 length is 17 residues. Trimming pared 0 bases from V and 1 base from J, leaving 12 bases between. Every isolated RNA sample was fully reverse transcribed, so sequencing captured expressed TCRB transcripts. TCRdb's table, derived via immunoSEQ multiplex PCR, lists solely in-frame clones and lacks some. The data show a few hundred thousand clones, over 8.5% seen once. As to this clone: What it binds is not known.

Study-wide results and limits: In the patient group, naive, central memory and Treg TCRB repertoires seemed more alike than in the healthy donor group. VDJ junctions from patients with type 1 diabetes contained fewer insertions and more deletions. PCR might favor shorter templates, but any such skew would affect patients and controls equally. There was a moderate but significant shortening of TCRB CDR3s in all four CD4+ subsets of Type 1 diabetes patients.

The chain uses TRBV4-2 and TRBJ2-2; D is tentatively TRBD1 or TRBD2 (5 bases each). The sample consisted of central memory CD4+ T cells from blood. This TCR was recovered from a man aged 25 to 45 with type 1 diabetes. CDR3: CASSQDLRAGNTGELFF. The CDR3 DNA follows: TGTGCCAGCAGCCAAGATCTCAGGGCGGGGAACACCGGGGAGCTGTTTTTT.